This T cell receptor (beta chain) appears in the sequencing data of a study of OX40 agonist ivuxolimab in advanced cancers. About the study: An agonistic human IgG2 monoclonal antibody against OX40 (CD134) was given. General study results and limits: Also present in some nonresponders was a low level of normalized T-cell clonal expansion.

The trim removed 3 bases at V and 4 bases at J, leaving 8 bases unmatched. From germline, CDR1 is MNHEY and CDR2 SMNVEV (reference sequence). CDR3 length equals 17 residues. Points on this clone: Its antigen is as yet unknown.

Only in-frame clones appear in the TCRdb table, and some are missing; sequencing was by immunoSEQ multiplex PCR. The sample lists about 53,000 clones; 80% to 85% were seen once. This chain uses TRBV27 with TRBJ2-6; 8 bases line up with TRBD1. The starting material was CD4+ or CD8+ T cells sorted from blood, obtained in a trial of the OX40 agonist ivuxolimab. The TCR sequence derives from an adult with an advanced solid tumor such as melanoma, head and neck, liver or kidney cancer. CDR3 region: CASSFSLQGAGANVLTF. CDR3 nucleotides: TGTGCCAGCAGTTTTTCGCTCCAGGGGGCCGGGGCCAACGTCCTGACTTTC.